These T cell receptor gamma chains were read from a single sample in a study of gamma-delta T cells after stem cell transplantation. TCRdb ran CATT on the RT-PCR reads. The sample shows over 2,500 gamma-chain clones, roughly 18% of them seen only once. The sample taken for sequencing was gamma-delta T cells. The receptors derive from a human donor. It is not recorded whose cells these are; they may come from a transplant donor. The CDR3 runs from the conserved cysteine through the conserved F or W. Fields, in order: V gene, J gene, CDR3 protein.

>TRGV5|TRGJ1/TRGJ2
CATWDEIYYKKLF
>TRGV2|TRGJ1/TRGJ2
CATWDGPGYYKKLF
>TRGV9|TRGJP2
CALWEVLGSSDWIKTF
>TRGV8|TRGJP2
CATWDEGEWRDWIKTF
>TRGV4|TRGJP1
CATWQGRYTTGWFKIF
>TRGV2|TRGJ1/TRGJ2
CATWDGPFGDFGYKKLF
>TRGV8|TRGJP2
CATWDRLSDWIKTF
>TRGV9|TRGJP
CALWDLKELGKKIKVF
>TRGV4|TRGJ1/TRGJ2
CATWDQRNYYKKLF
>TRGV4|TRGJ1/TRGJ2
CATWDGPNNKAKKLF
>TRGV9|TRGJ1/TRGJ2
CALWEVRKKSKKLF